This T cell receptor (beta chain) was identified in a study of shared clonotypes between healthy human individuals. The CDR3 sequence is 19 residues long. Germline assignment: CDR1 SGHKS and CDR2 YYEKEE (reference sequence). V gave up 4 bases and J gave up 1 base; unmatched junction bases: 15. Clones were read by immunoSEQ multiplex PCR, and TCRdb kept only the in-frame ones, dropping some. Seen here are under 1 million clones, 95% to 97% observed once, and the top ten hold approximately 0.2%. Terminally differentiated effector memory CD45RA+ cells were left out of the naive CD8 fraction, which was CD45RO-negative and positively selected for CCR7.

V and J are TRBV5-5 and TRBJ1-1; TRBD1 matches 11 bases. This TCR was sampled from a man aged 25-40 years in good health. The sequenced material came from naive CD8+ T cells sorted from blood. The CDR3 sequence is CASSPVPIGTGGTNTEAFF. The CDR3 coding sequence is TGTGCCAGCAGCCCGGTGCCCATCGGGACAGGGGGGACGAACACTGAAGCTTTCTTT.